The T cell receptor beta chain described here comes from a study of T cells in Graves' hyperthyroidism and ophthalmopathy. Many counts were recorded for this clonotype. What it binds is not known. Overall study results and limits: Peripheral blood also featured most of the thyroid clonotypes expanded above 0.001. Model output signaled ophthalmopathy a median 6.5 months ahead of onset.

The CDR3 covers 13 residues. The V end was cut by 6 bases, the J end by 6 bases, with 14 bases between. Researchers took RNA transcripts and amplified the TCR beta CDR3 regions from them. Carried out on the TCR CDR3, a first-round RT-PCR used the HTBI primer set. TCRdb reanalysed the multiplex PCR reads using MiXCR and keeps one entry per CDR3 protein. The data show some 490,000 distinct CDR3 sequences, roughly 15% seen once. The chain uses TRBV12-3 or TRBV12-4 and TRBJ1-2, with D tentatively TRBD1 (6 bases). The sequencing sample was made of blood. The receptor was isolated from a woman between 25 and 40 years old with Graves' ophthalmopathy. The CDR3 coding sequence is TGTGCCAGCAGCCCCCAACAGGGTGATGGCTACACCTTC. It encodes CASSPQQGDGYTF.